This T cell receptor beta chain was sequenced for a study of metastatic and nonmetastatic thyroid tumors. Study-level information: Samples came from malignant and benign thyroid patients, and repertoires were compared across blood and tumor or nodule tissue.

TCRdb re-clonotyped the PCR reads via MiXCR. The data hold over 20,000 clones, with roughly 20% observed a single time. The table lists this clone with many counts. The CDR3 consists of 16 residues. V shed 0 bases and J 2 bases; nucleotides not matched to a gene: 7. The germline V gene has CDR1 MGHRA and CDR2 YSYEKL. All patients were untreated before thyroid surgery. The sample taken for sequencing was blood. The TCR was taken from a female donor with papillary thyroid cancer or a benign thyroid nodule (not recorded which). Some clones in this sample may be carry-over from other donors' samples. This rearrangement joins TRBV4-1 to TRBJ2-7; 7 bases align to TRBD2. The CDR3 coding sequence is TGCGCCAGCAGCCAAGATGGAGCTCGGGGGGCCTACGAGCAGTACTTC. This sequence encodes CASSQDGARGAYEQYF.